Listed here are 18 T cell receptor beta chains from one sample, sequenced in a study of tumor-infiltrating lymphocytes in primary liver carcinoma. Without any cell sorting, about 18-31 mg of bulk tissue yielded co-extracted RNA and DNA. Constant-region priming of approximately 0.55 ug total RNA yielded TCR beta cDNA. For TCR beta, libraries were produced by three nested multiplex PCR rounds using slightly modified ARM-PCR. Running approximately 10 cycles apiece, the first two PCR rounds relied on TRBV1-TRBV30 forward primers together with a C-beta reverse primer. TCRdb redid the calling of the multiplex PCR reads with MiXCR, one entry per CDR3 protein. This repertoire shows almost 55,000 distinct CDR3 sequences, 70% to 75% found once; its top ten account for roughly 25%. Sequencing was carried out using liver tumor tissue from sampling region 2. Subset here: tumor region T2, inferior pole. The source is a man in his forties with primary liver carcinoma and hepatitis B virus infection.

This clonotype was detected once. One junction end does not reproduce the germline sequence, and a read error may be involved. The genes are TRBV11-2 and TRBJ2-1; the D is unclear. Germline V lookup: CDR1 SGHAT, CDR2 FQNNGV. The length of the CDR3 is 15 residues. CDR3 nucleotide sequence: TGTGCCACCGGGCAAAACCAGCCATCCTACAATGTGCAGATCTTC. This gives the protein CATGQNQPSYNVQIF.

The CDR3 DNA reads TGTGCCAGCGACAGCGGATCTTTATGGGAGCAGTACTTC. Translated: CASDSGSLWEQYF. The V call is TRBV11-2, the J call TRBJ2-7; TRBD1 or TRBD2 may be the D gene (5 bases each). This CDR3 spans 13 amino acids. Germline V gene data show CDR1 as SGHAT and CDR2 as FQNNGV. The V end was cut by 8 bases, the J end by 7 bases, with 18 bases between.

The V and J genes are TRBV11-1 and TRBJ2-7; D is unresolved. Trimming cost V 1 base and J 4 bases, with 14 bases left between them. Germline values: CDR1 SGHAT, CDR2 FQDESV (reference sequence). The CDR3 totals 15 residues. The CDR3 DNA is TGTGCCAGCAGCTTAGAGGCGATCATGTCATACGAGCAGTACTTC. This translates into CASSLEAIMSYEQYF.

Comments on this clonotype: This likely comes from a read error, as the CDR3 has no conserved phenylalanine or tryptophan at its end. The chain joins TRBV11-2 to TRBJ2-1; tentatively, D is TRBD2 (6 bases). The CDR3 has 14 residues. V gave up 6 bases and J gave up 7 bases, with 16 bases separating them. Germline V gives CDR1 SGHAT, CDR2 FQNNGV. CDR3 DNA sequence: TGTGCCAGCAGTTCAGCGGGCCCTGATAATGAGCAGTTCATC. Protein sequence: CASSSAGPDNEQFI.

About this clonotype: This likely comes from a read error, as the CDR3 has no conserved phenylalanine or tryptophan at its end. The chain has TRBV29-1 and TRBJ2-1; the D gene is possibly TRBD1 (6 bases). This CDR3 has 18 residues. With 3 bases removed from V and 0 bases from J, the gap between germline ends came to 21 bases. Germline CDR1 and CDR2: SQVTM and ANQGSEA. CDR3 amino acids: CSVDQTGSWVSSYNEQFL. CDR3 sequence (DNA): TGCAGCGTTGATCAAACAGGGTCTTGGGTATCCTCCTACAATGAGCAGTTCTTA.

Of note for this clonotype: The germline gene is not matched at one end of the junction; a read error may be the cause. The rearrangement links TRBV6-2 or TRBV6-3 to TRBJ2-7; D call uncertain. The CDR3 covers 13 residues. Germline V gene lookup returns CDR1 MNHEY and CDR2 SVGEGT. In nucleotides, the CDR3 is TGTGCCAGCAGCCGAAACCACACCTACAAGCAGTACTTC. Its protein product is CASSRNHTYKQYF.

This clonotype has just one count. The CDR3 sequence: CASSRDLRSFFNEQFF. The CDR3 DNA is TGCGCCAGCAGCCGGGACTTGCGGTCCTTCTTCAATGAGCAGTTCTTC. The rearrangement uses TRBV5-1 and TRBJ2-1; a possible D gene is TRBD2 (6 bases). Trimming removed 4 bases at V and 6 bases at J, with 20 bases between. The CDR3 totals 16 residues. CDR1 and CDR2 from the germline V gene are SGHRS and YFSETQ.

Remarks on this clonotype: The CDR3 carries no conserved terminal phenylalanine or tryptophan, so it likely arises from a read error. The chain combines TRBV11-2 with TRBJ2-7; D remains unclear. Germline V CDR1 and CDR2: SGHAT, FQNNGV. The CDR3 is made up of 14 amino acids. In DNA, the CDR3 is TGTGACAGTAGCTTAACTGACACTGCCTACGAGCAGTACCTC. Its translation is CDSSLTDTAYEQYL.

Notes on this clonotype: A much larger clone lies a single base off, so this may be a read error. V gene TRBV7-9 combines with J gene TRBJ1-4; TRBD1 aligns across 7 bases. CDR1 SEHNR and CDR2 FQNEAQ come from the germline V gene (reference sequence). The J segment lost 5 bases and the V segment lost 10 bases, leaving 10 bases of the junction unmatched. The CDR3 extends over 14 amino acids. The CDR3 region has the DNA TGTGCCACGAATAACAGGGGAACCAATGAAAAACTGTTTTTT. Its translation is CATNNRGTNEKLFF.

This clonotype appeared a single time. This may be a read error: a much more frequent sequence differs by one nucleotide. V gene TRBV11-2 combines with J gene TRBJ2-1; D not resolved. CDR1 is SGHAT, CDR2 FQNNGV, per germline. There are 13 residues in the CDR3. This CDR3 reads CTSSPMIEASQFF. CDR3 DNA: TGTACCAGCAGCCCGATGATTGAGGCCTCGCAGTTCTTC.

CDR3 loop: CASSVTATSGDNEQFF. Written as DNA, the CDR3 is TGTGCCAGTAGTGTAACCGCGACTAGCGGGGACAATGAGCAGTTCTTC. The chain couples TRBV4-2 to TRBJ2-1, with 11 bases fitting TRBD2. The CDR3 loop spans 16 amino acids. Germline trimming cut 9 bases from V and 5 bases from J; bases unmatched to any gene: 12. Germline CDR1 and CDR2: LGHNA and YNFKEQ.

Regarding this clonotype: One junction end does not reproduce the germline sequence, and a read error may be involved. The J gene is TRBJ2-5, the V gene TRBV29-1; no reliable D call. The CDR3 extends over 13 amino acids. Germline CDR1 and CDR2: SQVTM and ANQGSEA. In nucleotides, the CDR3 is TGCAGCGTTGGTGAGAGGACCGCTGAGACCCGGTACTTC. Amino acids: CSVGERTAETRYF.

On this clonotype: Mismatch with germline at one junction end may stem from a read error. CDR3: CTSSFGGSQETQHF. As DNA, the CDR3 is TGTACCAGCAGCTTCGGGGGTAGCCAAGAGACCCAGCACTTC. This chain connects TRBV11-2 to TRBJ2-5; TRBD2 might be the D (6 bases). The CDR3 sequence is 14 residues long. Per germline, CDR1 SGHAT and CDR2 FQNNGV.

This clonotype was recorded many times. This chain uses TRBV6-1 with TRBJ2-5; 11 bases match TRBD2. Germline V gene sequence: CDR1 MNHNS, CDR2 SASEGT. V was pared by 2 bases and J by 4 bases, with 12 bases of the junction left unmatched. This CDR3 comprises 18 residues. In DNA form, the CDR3 reads TGTGCCAGCAGTGAACTGGGGACTAGCGGAAGTGGAGGAGAGACCCAGTACTTC. Protein product: CASSELGTSGSGGETQYF.

Of note for this clonotype: A read error may produce the germline difference seen at one junction end. This chain connects TRBV28 to TRBJ1-5, with D hard to call. This CDR3 is 16 amino acids long. Germline CDR1 reads MDHEN; CDR2 reads SYDVKM. For the CDR3, the DNA is TGTGCCAGCAGTTTAATGACGGGGTGCATCAATCAGCCCCAGCATTTC. Protein sequence: CASSLMTGCINQPQHF.

Note on this clonotype: Germline and junction disagree at one end, which may indicate a read error. The rearrangement joins TRBV10-3 to TRBJ1-5; TRBD1 matches at 7 bases. The CDR3 contains 14 residues. Germline CDR1 ENHRY, CDR2 SYGVKD. This chain's CDR3 is CVISGLGDSQPQHF. For the CDR3, the DNA is TGTGTCATCAGTGGCCTCGGGGACAGTCAGCCCCAGCATTTT.

A remark on this clonotype: One junction end disagrees with the germline gene, perhaps due to a read error. The chain combines TRBV4-2 with TRBJ2-7; D gene ambiguous. The CDR3 runs to 13 residues. Germline V gene lookup returns CDR1 LGHNA and CDR2 YNFKEQ. CDR3 protein: CTSCQFFLYEQYF. CDR3 bases: TGTACCAGTTGCCAGTTTTTCCTTTACGAGCAGTACTTC.

Notes on this clonotype: Germline and junction disagree at one end, which may indicate a read error. This rearrangement joins TRBV12-3 or TRBV12-4 to TRBJ2-7, with D unclear. The CDR3 has 14 residues. CDR3 coding DNA: TGTGCCAGCTGTACCCCTCCAAGCACTAACGAGCAATACTTC. It is translated as CASCTPPSTNEQYF.